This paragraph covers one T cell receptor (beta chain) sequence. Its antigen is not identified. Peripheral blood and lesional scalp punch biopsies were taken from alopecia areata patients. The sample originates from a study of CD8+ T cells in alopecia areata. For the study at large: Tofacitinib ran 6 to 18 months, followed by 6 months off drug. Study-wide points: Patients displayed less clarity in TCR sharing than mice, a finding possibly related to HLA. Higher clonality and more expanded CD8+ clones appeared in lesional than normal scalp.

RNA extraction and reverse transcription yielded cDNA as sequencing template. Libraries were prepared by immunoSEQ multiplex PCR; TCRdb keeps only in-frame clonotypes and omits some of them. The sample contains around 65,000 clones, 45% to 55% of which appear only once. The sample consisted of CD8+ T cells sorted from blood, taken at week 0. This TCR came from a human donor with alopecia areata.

This CDR3 is CASSVAGTPHEKLFF. DNA of the CDR3: TGTGCCAGCAGCGTAGCCGGGACCCCACACGAAAAACTGTTTTTT. The genes are TRBV9 and TRBJ1-4; the D gene is possibly TRBD1 (5 bases). The CDR3 covers 15 residues. The V and J ends lost 0 bases and 8 bases respectively, with 14 bases between them. CDR1 and CDR2 from the germline V gene are SGDLS and YYNGEE.